These 27 T cell receptor beta chains originate from one sample sequenced in a study of blood T cell repertoires in COVID-19. Profiling relied on immunoSEQ multiplex PCR, and the TCRdb table lists in-frame clones only, not all of them. The sample lists 310,000 or so clones; 85% to 90% were seen once. The sequencing sample was made of PBMCs or T cells enriched from blood (not recorded which). These receptors were collected from a woman between 18 and 30 years old who had recovered from COVID-19.

V and J are TRBV7-9 and TRBJ2-1, with 12 bases aligning to TRBD2. J was trimmed by 6 bases and V by 4 bases; bases with no gene match: 4. This CDR3 has 15 amino acids. Germline V gene lookup returns CDR1 SEHNR and CDR2 FQNEAQ (reference sequence). CDR3 DNA sequence: TGTGCCAGCAGCTCGACTAGCGGGGGAAGCAATGAGCAGTTCTTC. Amino acids: CASSSTSGGSNEQFF.

The chain is built from TRBV7-9 and TRBJ2-7; possible D gene TRBD1, 5 bases. The CDR3 runs to 13 residues. From germline, CDR1 is SEHNR and CDR2 FQNEAQ (reference sequence). Between the trimmed V and J ends, which lost 5 bases and 4 bases, there was a span of 12 bases. The CDR3, as DNA: TGTGCCAGCAGCCCTGGGGCAACTTACGAGCAGTACTTC. This sequence encodes CASSPGATYEQYF.

The V gene is TRBV5-3, the J gene TRBJ2-7; 7 bases are a match to TRBD1. TRBV5-3 is an open reading frame, and its role is uncertain. The CDR3 length is 16 residues. V lost 1 base and J lost 4; bases outside the gene matches: 11. Here the CDR3 reads CARSLYPGQSRYEQYF. CDR3 coding DNA: TGTGCCAGAAGCTTGTATCCGGGACAGAGCAGGTACGAGCAGTACTTC.

This chain joins TRBV12-3 or TRBV12-4 and TRBJ1-1; D not certain. V lost 3 bases to trimming and J lost 3 bases, with 8 bases between them. The CDR3 sequence is 13 residues long. This chain's CDR3 is CASSFEVDTEAFF. The CDR3 DNA sequence: TGTGCCAGCAGTTTCGAGGTAGACACTGAAGCTTTCTTT.

This clone was observed a handful of times. This rearrangement joins TRBV30 to TRBJ1-5; 10 nucleotides agree with TRBD1. V lost 6 bases, J lost 6 bases, and 8 bases stayed unmatched. This CDR3 spans 14 amino acids. CDR1 is GTSNPN, CDR2 SVGIG, per germline (reference sequence). CDR3 sequence: CACSSGTGVQPQHF. Here the CDR3 DNA reads TGTGCCTGCTCATCCGGGACAGGGGTTCAGCCCCAGCATTTT.

The chain recombines TRBV4-2 with TRBJ2-7; 7 bases agree with TRBD1. This CDR3 is built from 15 residues. Germline V gives CDR1 LGHNA, CDR2 YNFKEQ. Losses at the gene ends were 0 bases for V and 3 bases for J; bases not matched to a gene: 5. CDR3: CASSQDRGLGYEQYF. The CDR3 DNA sequence: TGTGCCAGCAGCCAAGACAGGGGGTTGGGCTACGAGCAGTACTTC.

This sequence joins TRBV30 and TRBJ2-5, with 8 bases matching TRBD1. The J segment lost 4 bases and the V segment lost 0 bases, leaving 1 base of the junction unmatched. This CDR3 is built from 13 residues. The germline V gene encodes CDR1 GTSNPN and CDR2 SVGIG (reference sequence). The DNA of the CDR3 is TGTGCCTGGAGTGTGCAGGGGGCAGAGACCCAGTACTTC. Amino acids: CAWSVQGAETQYF.

The rearrangement uses TRBV18 and TRBJ1-2; a weak D match, TRBD1 (6 bases). Trimming took off 2 bases at V and 8 bases at J, with 15 bases between the two ends. Germline V gene data show CDR1 as KGHSH and CDR2 as LQKENI. The CDR3 loop spans 14 amino acids. For the CDR3, the DNA is TGTGCCAGCTCACCAGGGCCAGGGGATCGCGGCTACACCTTC. Its protein is CASSPGPGDRGYTF. Filled out from reference TRBV18 and TRBJ1-2, the complete variable domain reads NAGVMQNPRHLVRRRGQEARLRCSPMKGHSHVYWYRQLPEEGLKFMVYLQKENIIDESGMPKERFSAEFPKEGPSILRIQQVVRGDSAAYFCASSPGPGDRGYTFGSGTRLTVV.

This clone appeared a single time. The rearrangement links TRBV29-1 to TRBJ2-7; D is perhaps TRBD2 (6 bases). The V end lost 3 bases, the J end lost 3 bases, and 6 bases lay between the germline ends. This CDR3 has 11 residues. Per germline, CDR1 SQVTM and CDR2 ANQGSEA. The CDR3 is CSVERGYEQYF. CDR3 bases: TGCAGCGTTGAGCGGGGCTACGAGCAGTACTTC.

The CDR3 reads CASSQEDRADEQFF. The CDR3, as DNA: TGCGCCAGCAGCCAAGAGGACAGGGCTGATGAGCAGTTCTTC. The V call is TRBV4-1, the J call TRBJ2-1; 8 nucleotides match TRBD1. Trimming at V came to 0 bases and at J to 8 bases, leaving 3 bases not matched to a gene. Germline CDR1 reads MGHRA; CDR2 reads YSYEKL. The CDR3 covers 14 residues.

This chain uses TRBV30 with TRBJ2-7; possible D gene TRBD2, 6 bases. Deletions cut 1 base from V and 6 bases from J, with 7 bases between. The CDR3 is made up of 11 amino acids. Per germline, CDR1 GTSNPN and CDR2 SVGIG (reference sequence). CDR3 nucleotides: TGTGCCTGGAGTGCCGGGGGCGAGCAGTACTTC. Translation: CAWSAGGEQYF.

The V and J genes are TRBV5-1 and TRBJ1-2; 8 nucleotides align to TRBD1. There are 13 residues in the CDR3. Germline CDR1 SGHRS, CDR2 YFSETQ. V was clipped by 7 bases and J by 6 bases; unmatched bases: 8. CDR3 nucleotides: TGCGCCAGCGCGCCCGGACAGGGCCATGGCTACACCTTC. It yields the protein CASAPGQGHGYTF.

This clone was observed once. This chain uses TRBV7-9 with TRBJ1-3, with D tentatively TRBD1 (6 bases). CDR3 length: 13 residues. Per the germline V gene, CDR1 is SEHNR and CDR2 is FQNEAQ (reference sequence). Trimming stripped 5 bases from V and 5 bases from J, with 10 bases between. The CDR3 sequence is CASSRDNRNTIYF. The CDR3 nucleotides read TGTGCCAGCAGCCGGGACAATAGAAACACCATATATTTT.

J is TRBJ2-7 and V is TRBV4-1; TRBD2 matches at 10 bases. The CDR3 is made up of 15 amino acids. Germline V gene data show CDR1 as MGHRA and CDR2 as YSYEKL. The V segment lost 2 bases and the J segment 5 bases; nucleotides outside the gene matches: 6. The CDR3 loop is CASSQPGSGGDEQYF. CDR3 DNA sequence: TGCGCCAGCAGCCAACCCGGAAGCGGGGGGGACGAGCAGTACTTC.

This rearrangement joins TRBV7-9 to TRBJ1-2, with TRBD1 matching 7 bases. The ends lost 0 bases at V and 4 bases at J; junction bases unmatched: 5. The CDR3 extends over 15 amino acids. Per the germline V gene, CDR1 is SEHNR and CDR2 is FQNEAQ (reference sequence). CDR3 DNA: TGTGCCAGCAGCTTAGCGGGACAGCTTATCTATGGCTACACCTTC. Translation gives CASSLAGQLIYGYTF.

The rearrangement links TRBV29-1 to TRBJ2-3; 11 nucleotides agree with TRBD1. V shed 7 bases and J 4 bases; nucleotides not matched to a gene: 4. There are 13 residues in the CDR3. CDR1 SQVTM and CDR2 ANQGSEA come from the germline V gene. The CDR3, as DNA: TGCAGCGACCGGACAGGGGGCGCAGATACGCAGTATTTT. Its protein is CSDRTGGADTQYF.

This chain uses TRBV27 with TRBJ2-3; 14 nucleotides agree with TRBD2. The ends lost 0 bases at V and 4 bases at J; junction bases unmatched: 9. Germline CDR1 reads MNHEY; CDR2 reads SMNVEV (reference sequence). The CDR3 is 19 amino acids. CDR3 DNA: TGTGCCAGCAGTTTATCCTCATCTAGACTAGCGGGAGGGGCAGATACGCAGTATTTT. This sequence encodes CASSLSSSRLAGGADTQYF.

V and J are TRBV7-2 and TRBJ2-6; weak D call: TRBD2 (6 bases). Looked up from germline, CDR1 is SGHTA and CDR2 is FQGNSA. The V end was cut by 7 bases, the J end by 0 bases, with 7 bases between. This CDR3 has 14 residues. The CDR3 loop is CASKEGSGANVLTF. In DNA, the CDR3 is TGTGCCAGCAAGGAGGGCTCTGGGGCCAACGTCCTGACTTTC. The whole variable domain, filled in from reference TRBV7-2 and TRBJ2-6, reads GAGVSQSPSNKVTEKGKDVELRCDPISGHTALYWYRQSLGQGLEFLIYFQGNSAPDKSGLPSDRFSAERTGGSVSTLTIQRTQQEDSAVYLCASKEGSGANVLTFGAGSRLTVL.

This clone was counted between two and nine times. The CDR3 spells CASSLGQGENTIYF. The CDR3, as DNA: TGCGCCAGCAGCTTGGGACAGGGGGAAAACACCATATATTTT. The genes are TRBV5-1 and TRBJ1-3; 9 bases fit TRBD1. The CDR3 length is 14 residues. Trimming cost V 0 bases and J 6 bases; bases outside gene matches: 1. Germline V gene data show CDR1 as SGHRS and CDR2 as YFSETQ.

This clone was recorded only once. The rearrangement uses TRBV27 and TRBJ1-2; 10 bases align to TRBD1. The V and J ends lost 5 bases and 1 base, in that order; junction bases with no gene match: 7. This CDR3 contains 16 residues. Germline-derived CDR1 and CDR2 are MNHEY and SMNVEV (reference sequence). The CDR3 sequence: CASSRQGAFDNYGYTF. The CDR3 bases are TGTGCCAGCAGTAGACAGGGGGCCTTTGATAACTATGGCTACACCTTC.

CDR3 sequence reads: CASSPMMGPYNEQFF. In DNA, the CDR3 is TGTGCCAGCTCACCTATGATGGGGCCCTACAATGAGCAGTTCTTC. J is TRBJ2-1 and V is TRBV18; perhaps TRBD1 as D (5 bases). Germline V CDR1 and CDR2: KGHSH, LQKENI. CDR3 length equals 15 residues. Trimming stripped 3 bases from V and 2 bases from J, with 11 bases between.

The chain employs TRBV9 and TRBJ2-1; TRBD1 is a possible D gene (6 bases). CDR1 is SGDLS, CDR2 YYNGEE, per germline. The ends were cut back, 4 bases at V and 0 bases at J, with 26 bases in the middle. CDR3 length: 20 amino acids. CDR3 sequence: CASSFPTGTTGYSSYNEQFF. CDR3 nucleotide sequence: TGTGCCAGCAGCTTTCCTACCGGGACAACCGGATATAGCTCCTACAATGAGCAGTTCTTC.

V is TRBV5-1 and J is TRBJ1-1, with D unclear. The CDR3 runs 13 residues. Germline loops: CDR1 SGHRS, CDR2 YFSETQ. Trimming shortened V by 3 bases and J by 0 bases, and 6 bases separated the two germline ends. For the CDR3, the DNA is TGCGCCAGCAGCTCCGGGATGAACACTGAAGCTTTCTTT. This gives the protein CASSSGMNTEAFF.

J is TRBJ1-2 and V is TRBV6-5; tentative D call: TRBD1 (5 bases). Deletions cut 6 bases from V and 4 bases from J, with 18 bases between. Looked up from germline, CDR1 is MNHEY and CDR2 is SVGAGI. This CDR3 comprises 15 residues. The CDR3, as DNA: TGTGCCAGCAGATTATCGGCAGGGTCCGGCTATGGCTACACCTTC. Protein: CASRLSAGSGYGYTF.

DNA for the CDR3: TGCGCCAGCAGCTTATACAGTTACAATGAGCAGTTCTTC. Amino acid sequence: CASSLYSYNEQFF. This rearrangement joins TRBV5-1 to TRBJ2-1, with no clear D. Germline V gene data show CDR1 as SGHRS and CDR2 as YFSETQ. With 2 bases removed from V and 4 bases from J, the gap between germline ends came to 7 bases. The CDR3 loop spans 13 amino acids.

As DNA, the CDR3 is TGTGCCAGCAGTTCACAGGTTGAGGACGAGCAGTACTTC. Protein sequence: CASSSQVEDEQYF. The V call is TRBV27, the J call TRBJ2-7, with D possibly matching TRBD1 (5 bases). The CDR3 contains 13 residues. Germline V CDR1 and CDR2: MNHEY, SMNVEV (reference sequence). V lost 4 bases and J 5 bases, leaving 12 bases between the germline ends.

On this clone: Other DNA sequences in this sample translate to the same CDR3. The rearrangement joins TRBV5-1 to TRBJ1-1, with D uncertain. The V end lost 1 base, the J end lost 0 bases, and 7 bases lay between the germline ends. The V gene's germline CDR1 is SGHRS and CDR2 YFSETQ. This CDR3 has 14 amino acids. The CDR3 bases are TGCGCCAGCAGCTTGTTAGATATGAACACTGAAGCTTTCTTT. This sequence encodes CASSLLDMNTEAFF.